This T cell receptor beta chain was identified during a study of shared clonotypes between healthy human individuals. Details on this clone: The antigen remains unidentified.

Study-wide results and caveats: Non-shared clonotypes had lower generation probabilities than those shared by all four donors. Sampling covered nothing but blood. Tissue TCR repertoires likely differ from those found in blood.

TCRdb's table, derived via immunoSEQ multiplex PCR, lists solely in-frame clones and lacks some. The sample shows fewer than 2.5 million clones, 80% to 95% of them seen only once. The TCR comes from a man aged 18 to 30 in good health. Some clones in this sample may be carry-over from other donors' samples. The sample was naive CD4+ T cells from PBMCs. The subset here: CD45RA+ positively selected.

The CDR3 DNA is TGTGCCAGCAGTGGACAGGTTCCCAACGTCCTGACTTTC. It is translated as CASSGQVPNVLTF. V usage is TRBV2 and J usage is TRBJ2-6; TRBD1 is a possible D gene (6 bases). The ends were cut back, 4 bases at V and 8 bases at J, with 9 bases in the middle. The CDR3 contains 13 residues. The V gene's germline CDR1 is SNHLY and CDR2 FYNNEI. The entire variable domain, with the rest obtained from reference TRBV2 and TRBJ2-6, is as follows: EPEVTQTPSHQVTQMGQEVILRCVPISNHLYFYWYRQILGQKVEFLVSFYNNEISEKSEIFDDQFSVERPDGSNFTLKIRSTKLEDSAMYFCASSGQVPNVLTFGAGSRLTVL.